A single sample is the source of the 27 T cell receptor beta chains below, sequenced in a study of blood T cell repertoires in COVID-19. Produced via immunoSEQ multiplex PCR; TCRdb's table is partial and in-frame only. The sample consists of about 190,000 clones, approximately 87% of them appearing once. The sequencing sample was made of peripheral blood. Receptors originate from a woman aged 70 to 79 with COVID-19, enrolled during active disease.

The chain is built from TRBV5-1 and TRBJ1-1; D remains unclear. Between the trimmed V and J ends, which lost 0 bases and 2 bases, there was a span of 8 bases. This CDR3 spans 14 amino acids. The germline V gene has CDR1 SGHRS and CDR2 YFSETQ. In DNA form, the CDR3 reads TGCGCCAGCAGCTTGGCTGGGCCCAACACTGAAGCTTTCTTT. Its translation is CASSLAGPNTEAFF.

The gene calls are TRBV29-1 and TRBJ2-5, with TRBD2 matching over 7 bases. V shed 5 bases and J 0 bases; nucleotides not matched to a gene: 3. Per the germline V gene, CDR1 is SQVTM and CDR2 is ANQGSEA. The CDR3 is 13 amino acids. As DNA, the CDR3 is TGCAGCGTTCGGGGAGGGAACCAAGAGACCCAGTACTTC. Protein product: CSVRGGNQETQYF.

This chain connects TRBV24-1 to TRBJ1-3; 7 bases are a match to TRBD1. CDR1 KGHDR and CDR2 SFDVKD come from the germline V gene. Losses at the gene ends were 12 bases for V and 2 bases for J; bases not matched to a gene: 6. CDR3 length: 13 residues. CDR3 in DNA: TGTGCCTCGGCAGACAGGGCTGGAAACACCATATATTTT. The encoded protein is CASADRAGNTIYF.

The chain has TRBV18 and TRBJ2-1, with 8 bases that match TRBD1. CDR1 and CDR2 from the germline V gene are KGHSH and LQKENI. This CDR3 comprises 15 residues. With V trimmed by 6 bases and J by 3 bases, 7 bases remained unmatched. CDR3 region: CASSLGTGVYNEQFF. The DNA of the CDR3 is TGTGCCAGCTCCCTCGGGACAGGCGTCTACAATGAGCAGTTCTTC.

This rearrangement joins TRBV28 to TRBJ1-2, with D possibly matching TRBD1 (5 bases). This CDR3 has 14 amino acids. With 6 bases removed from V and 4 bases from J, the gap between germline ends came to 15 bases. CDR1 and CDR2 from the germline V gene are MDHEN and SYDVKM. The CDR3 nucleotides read TGTGCCAGCAGCCCTATGGGGGGGATCTATGGCTACACCTTC. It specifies CASSPMGGIYGYTF.

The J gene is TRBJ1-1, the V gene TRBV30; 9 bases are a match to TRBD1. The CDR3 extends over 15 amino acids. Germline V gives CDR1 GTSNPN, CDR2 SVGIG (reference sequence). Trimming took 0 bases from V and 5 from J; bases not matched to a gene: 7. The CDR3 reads CAWSVQGAVYTEAFF. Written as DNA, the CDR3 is TGTGCCTGGAGTGTACAGGGGGCTGTGTATACTGAAGCTTTCTTT.

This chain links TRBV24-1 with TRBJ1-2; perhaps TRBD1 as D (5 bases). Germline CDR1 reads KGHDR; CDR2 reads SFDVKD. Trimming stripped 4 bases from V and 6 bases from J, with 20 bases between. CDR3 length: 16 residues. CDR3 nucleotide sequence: TGTGCCACCAGTGAACGGGGGGGAGACAGAGCTAATGGCTACACCTTC. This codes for CATSERGGDRANGYTF.

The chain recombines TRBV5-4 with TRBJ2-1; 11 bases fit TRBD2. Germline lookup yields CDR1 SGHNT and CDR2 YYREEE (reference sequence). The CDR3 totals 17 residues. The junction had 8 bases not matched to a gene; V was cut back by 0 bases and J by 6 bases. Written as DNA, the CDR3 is TGTGCCAGCAGCTTGGGCGCGGGACTAGCGGTGATCAATGAGCAGTTCTTC. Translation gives CASSLGAGLAVINEQFF. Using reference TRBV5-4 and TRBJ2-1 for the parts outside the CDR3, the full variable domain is ETGVTQSPTHLIKTRGQQVTLRCSSQSGHNTVSWYQQALGQGPQFIFQYYREEENGRGNFPPRFSGLQFPNYSSELNVNALELDDSALYLCASSLGAGLAVINEQFFGPGTRLTVL.

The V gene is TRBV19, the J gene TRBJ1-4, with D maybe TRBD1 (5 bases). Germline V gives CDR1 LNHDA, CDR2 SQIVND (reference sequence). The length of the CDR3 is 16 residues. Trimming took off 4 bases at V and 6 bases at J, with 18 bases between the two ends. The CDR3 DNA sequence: TGTGCCAGTAGTACACGGGTAACAGGAATTGATGAAAAACTGTTTTTT. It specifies CASSTRVTGIDEKLFF.

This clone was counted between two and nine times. The CDR3: CASSARQGSNYGYTF. DNA for the CDR3: TGTGCCAGCAGCGCTAGACAGGGGTCTAACTATGGCTACACCTTC. The rearrangement links TRBV7-9 to TRBJ1-2, with 8 bases that match TRBD1. Germline-derived CDR1 and CDR2 are SEHNR and FQNEAQ (reference sequence). The CDR3 spans 15 residues. The V gene end was trimmed by 5 bases and the J gene end by 0 bases; junction bases not matched to a gene: 5.

The CDR3: CASSKQKFEKLFF. In DNA, the CDR3 is TGTGCCAGCAGCAAGCAAAAGTTCGAAAAACTGTTTTTT. The chain carries TRBV2 and TRBJ1-4; D remains unclear. The CDR3 contains 13 residues. The V end was cut by 6 bases, the J end by 8 bases, with 13 bases between. The germline CDR1 and CDR2 sequences are SNHLY and FYNNEI.

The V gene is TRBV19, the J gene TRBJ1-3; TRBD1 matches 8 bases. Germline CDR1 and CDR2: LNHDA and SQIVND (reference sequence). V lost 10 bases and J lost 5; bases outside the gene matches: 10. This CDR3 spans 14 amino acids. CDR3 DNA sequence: TGTGCCATCGGGGACAGGCTTAACCGAAACACCATATATTTT. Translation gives CAIGDRLNRNTIYF.

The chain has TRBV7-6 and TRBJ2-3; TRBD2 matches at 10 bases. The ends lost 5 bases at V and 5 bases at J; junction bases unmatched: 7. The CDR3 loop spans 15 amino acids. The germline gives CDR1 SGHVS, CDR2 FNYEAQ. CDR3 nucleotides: TGTGCCAGCAGCGCTCTAGCGGGAGCTGGAGATACGCAGTATTTT. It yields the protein CASSALAGAGDTQYF.

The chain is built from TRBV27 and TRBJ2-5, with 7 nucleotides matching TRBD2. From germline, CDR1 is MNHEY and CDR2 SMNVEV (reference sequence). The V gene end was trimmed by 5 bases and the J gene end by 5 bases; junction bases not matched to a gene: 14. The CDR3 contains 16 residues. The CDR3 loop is CASSPLLTSTGETQYF. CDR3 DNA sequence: TGTGCCAGCAGTCCGCTCCTGACTAGCACGGGGGAGACCCAGTACTTC.

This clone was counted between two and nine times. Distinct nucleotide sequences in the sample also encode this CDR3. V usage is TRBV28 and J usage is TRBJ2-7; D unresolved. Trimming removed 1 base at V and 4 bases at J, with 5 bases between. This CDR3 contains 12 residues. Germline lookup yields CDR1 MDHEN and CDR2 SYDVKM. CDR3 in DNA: TGTGCCAGCAGTTTATACAGTTACGAGCAGTACTTC. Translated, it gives CASSLYSYEQYF.

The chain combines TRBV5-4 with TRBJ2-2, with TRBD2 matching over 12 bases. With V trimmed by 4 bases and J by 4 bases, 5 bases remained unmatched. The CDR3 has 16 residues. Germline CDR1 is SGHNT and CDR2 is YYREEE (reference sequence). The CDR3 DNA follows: TGTGCCAGCAGCCTGACTAGCGGGAGTATCACCGGGGAGCTGTTTTTT. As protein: CASSLTSGSITGELFF. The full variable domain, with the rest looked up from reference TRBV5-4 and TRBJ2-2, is ETGVTQSPTHLIKTRGQQVTLRCSSQSGHNTVSWYQQALGQGPQFIFQYYREEENGRGNFPPRFSGLQFPNYSSELNVNALELDDSALYLCASSLTSGSITGELFFGEGSRLTVL.

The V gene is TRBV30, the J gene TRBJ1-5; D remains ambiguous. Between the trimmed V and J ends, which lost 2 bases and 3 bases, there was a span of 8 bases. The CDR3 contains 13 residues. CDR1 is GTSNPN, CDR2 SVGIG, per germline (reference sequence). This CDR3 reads CAWSSRPNQPQHF. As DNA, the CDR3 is TGTGCCTGGAGTTCCAGGCCCAATCAGCCCCAGCATTTT.

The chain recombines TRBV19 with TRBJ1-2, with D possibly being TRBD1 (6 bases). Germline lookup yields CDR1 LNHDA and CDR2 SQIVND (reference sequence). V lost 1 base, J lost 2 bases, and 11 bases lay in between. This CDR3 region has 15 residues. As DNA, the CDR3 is TGTGCCAGTAGTATAGGAAGCGGGACAAACTATGGCTACACCTTC. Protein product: CASSIGSGTNYGYTF.

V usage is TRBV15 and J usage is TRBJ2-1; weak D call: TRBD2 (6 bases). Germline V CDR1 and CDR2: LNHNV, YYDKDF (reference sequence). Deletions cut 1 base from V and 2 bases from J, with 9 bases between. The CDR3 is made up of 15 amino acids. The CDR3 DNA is TGTGCCACCAGCAGAGGGCGGGAACCCTACAATGAGCAGTTCTTC. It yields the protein CATSRGREPYNEQFF. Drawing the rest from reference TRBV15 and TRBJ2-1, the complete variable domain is DAMVIQNPRYQVTQFGKPVTLSCSQTLNHNVMYWYQQKSSQAPKLLFHYYDKDFNNEADTPDNFQSRRPNTSFCFLDIRSPGLGDTAMYLCATSRGREPYNEQFFGPGTRLTVL.

The CDR3 bases are TGTGCCAGCTCACCACCAAGGACAGGGGAGGTCAAAAACATTCAGTACTTC. Its translation is CASSPPRTGEVKNIQYF. The rearrangement joins TRBV18 to TRBJ2-4, with TRBD1 matching 9 bases. Trimming removed 0 bases from V and 3 bases from J; junction bases left unmatched: 6. Germline V CDR1 and CDR2: KGHSH, LQKENI. The CDR3 runs 17 residues.

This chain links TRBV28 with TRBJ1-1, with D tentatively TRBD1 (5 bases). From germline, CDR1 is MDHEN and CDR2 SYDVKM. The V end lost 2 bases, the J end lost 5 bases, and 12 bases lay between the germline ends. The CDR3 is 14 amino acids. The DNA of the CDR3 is TGTGCCAGCAGTTTAAATGGGGGGAGGACTGAAGCTTTCTTT. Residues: CASSLNGGRTEAFF.

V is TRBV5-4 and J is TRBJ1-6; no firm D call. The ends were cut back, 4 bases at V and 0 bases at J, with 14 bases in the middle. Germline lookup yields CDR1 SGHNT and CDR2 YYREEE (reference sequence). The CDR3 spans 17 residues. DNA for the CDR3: TGTGCCAGCAGCCCCGGGCAGCGGAGCTCCTATAATTCACCCCTCCACTTT. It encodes CASSPGQRSSYNSPLHF.

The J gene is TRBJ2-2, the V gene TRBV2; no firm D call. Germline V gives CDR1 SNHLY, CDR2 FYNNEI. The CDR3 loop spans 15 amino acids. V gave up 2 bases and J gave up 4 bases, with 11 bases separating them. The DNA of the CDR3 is TGTGCCAGCAGTGAAACTGGCGGTGGCACCGGGGAGCTGTTTTTT. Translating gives CASSETGGGTGELFF.

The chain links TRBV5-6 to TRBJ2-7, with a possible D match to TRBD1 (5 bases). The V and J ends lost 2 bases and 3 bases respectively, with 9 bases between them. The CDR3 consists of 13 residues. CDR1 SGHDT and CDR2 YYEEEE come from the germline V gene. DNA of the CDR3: TGTGCCAGCAGCTTTAAGGGGCTCTACGAGCAGTACTTC. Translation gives CASSFKGLYEQYF.

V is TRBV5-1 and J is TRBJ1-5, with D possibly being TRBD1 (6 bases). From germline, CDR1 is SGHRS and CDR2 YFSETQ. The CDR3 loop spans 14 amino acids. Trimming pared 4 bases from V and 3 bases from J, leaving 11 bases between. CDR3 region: CASSPDSDNQPQHF. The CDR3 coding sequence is TGCGCCAGCAGCCCGGACAGCGACAATCAGCCCCAGCATTTT.

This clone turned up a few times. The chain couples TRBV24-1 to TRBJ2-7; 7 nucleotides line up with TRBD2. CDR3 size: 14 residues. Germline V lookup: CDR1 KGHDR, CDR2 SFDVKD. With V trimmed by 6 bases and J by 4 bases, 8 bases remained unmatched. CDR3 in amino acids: CATSWGGLWYEQYF. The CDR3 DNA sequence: TGTGCCACCAGTTGGGGAGGGCTGTGGTACGAGCAGTACTTC.

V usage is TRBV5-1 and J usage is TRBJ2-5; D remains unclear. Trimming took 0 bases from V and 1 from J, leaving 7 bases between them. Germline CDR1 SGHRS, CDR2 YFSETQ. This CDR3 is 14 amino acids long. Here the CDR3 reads CASSLAGFQETQYF. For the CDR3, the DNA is TGCGCCAGCAGCTTGGCCGGGTTCCAAGAGACCCAGTACTTC.